Each of the 5 T cell receptor beta chains below was sequenced from the same sample in a study of blood T cell repertoires in COVID-19. Profiled with immunoSEQ multiplex PCR; TCRdb holds only in-frame clones, not every one. Of over 100,000 clones listed, more than 70% are singletons. The source material was peripheral blood. Receptors were obtained from a man between 50 and 59 years old with acute or convalescent COVID-19.

This chain links TRBV5-1 with TRBJ2-6; 7 bases match TRBD1. Germline V gene lookup returns CDR1 SGHRS and CDR2 YFSETQ. The CDR3 runs to 16 residues. The junction had 0 bases not matched to a gene; V was cut back by 0 bases and J by 0 bases. The CDR3 reads CASSLEGASGANVLTF. For the CDR3, the DNA is TGCGCCAGCAGCTTGGAGGGGGCCTCTGGGGCCAACGTCCTGACTTTC.

This clone was seen once. This chain joins TRBV10-3 and TRBJ1-1, with 10 bases that match TRBD1. Germline-derived CDR1 and CDR2 are ENHRY and SYGVKD. There are 13 residues in the CDR3. V lost 7 bases to trimming and J lost 7 bases; unmatched junction nucleotides: 6. CDR3 nucleotides: TGTGCCATCAATCCGGGACAGGGGCGTGAAGCTTTCTTT. It yields the protein CAINPGQGREAFF.

The V call is TRBV4-1, the J call TRBJ2-7; 9 positions agree with TRBD2. This CDR3 has 17 amino acids. From germline, CDR1 is MGHRA and CDR2 YSYEKL. Losses at the gene ends were 1 base for V and 1 base for J; bases not matched to a gene: 8. Here the CDR3 DNA reads TGCGCCAGCAGCCAAGTCTTCCAGCTAGCGGGGTCCTACGAGCAGTACTTC. Translating it yields CASSQVFQLAGSYEQYF.

The chain links TRBV29-1 to TRBJ2-1; D possibly corresponds to TRBD2 (5 bases). The V gene lost 4 bases and the J gene lost 6 bases, with 10 bases spanning the gap. CDR1 SQVTM and CDR2 ANQGSEA come from the germline V gene. There are 12 residues in the CDR3. CDR3 bases: TGCAGCGTTGGTCGCGGGTTCAATGAGCAGTTCTTC. It specifies CSVGRGFNEQFF.

This clone appeared once. The rearrangement joins TRBV5-1 to TRBJ1-2, with 7 bases matching TRBD1. The CDR3 totals 13 residues. The V gene end was trimmed by 4 bases and the J gene end by 10 bases; junction bases not matched to a gene: 10. Germline loops: CDR1 SGHRS, CDR2 YFSETQ. In nucleotides, the CDR3 is TGCGCCAGCAGCCATGAAAACAGGGGAGACTACACCTTC. This gives the protein CASSHENRGDYTF.